One and the same sample provided the 9 T cell receptor beta chains below, sequenced in a study of cytomegalovirus exposure and HLA in healthy donors. It was with 60 Vbeta and 13 Jbeta primers that the PCR ran. TCRdb's copy holds only in-frame clones and misses some; the assay was immunoSEQ multiplex PCR. This sample has some 170,000 clones, with 60% to 80% found just once. Sequencing was carried out using PBMCs. The receptors were sampled from a man aged 18 to 30 in good health and CMV-seropositive.

The chain uses TRBV5-6 and TRBJ2-3, with 8 nucleotides matching TRBD2. The CDR3 runs to 19 residues. With 3 bases clipped from V and 2 bases from J, the junction kept 17 bases outside the gene matches. Looked up from germline, CDR1 is SGHDT and CDR2 is YYEEEE. The CDR3 nucleotides are TGTGCCAGCAGCTACGGGACTAGGGGACTTCCCGCCCCCACAGATACGCAGTATTTT. Encoded protein: CASSYGTRGLPAPTDTQYF.

The CDR3 bases are TGTGCCAGCAGCTTAGAAGTGAGCAAGAGCTCCTACGAGCAGTACTTC. Its protein is CASSLEVSKSSYEQYF. The chain employs TRBV7-2 and TRBJ2-7; no firm D call. V lost 1 base and J lost 0, with 13 bases in between. CDR3 size: 16 residues. Germline CDR1 and CDR2: SGHTA and FQGNSA.

The chain couples TRBV6-1 to TRBJ1-3; D remains unclear. Between the trimmed V and J ends, which lost 4 bases and 3 bases, there was a span of 4 bases. The CDR3 consists of 12 residues. The germline gives CDR1 MNHNS, CDR2 SASEGT. In DNA form, the CDR3 reads TGTGCCAGCAGTGCGGGTGGAAACACCATATATTTT. Its protein is CASSAGGNTIYF.

This chain connects TRBV7-6 to TRBJ2-2; D remains unclear. The germline CDR1 and CDR2 sequences are SGHVS and FNYEAQ. The CDR3 has 13 amino acids. V was trimmed by 4 bases and J by 3 bases, leaving 6 bases between them. The DNA for the CDR3 is TGTGCCAGCAGCTACCAGGACACCGGGGAGCTGTTTTTT. Amino acids: CASSYQDTGELFF. Full variable domain (missing parts from reference TRBV7-6 and TRBJ2-2): GAGVSQSPRYKVTKRGQDVALRCDPISGHVSLYWYRQALGQGPEFLTYFNYEAQQDKSGLPNDRFSAERPEGSISTLTIQRTEQRDSAMYRCASSYQDTGELFFGEGSRLTVL.

The sample holds one count of this clone. The genes are TRBV5-1 and TRBJ2-3, with a tentative D call TRBD1 (6 bases). Germline V gives CDR1 SGHRS, CDR2 YFSETQ. The CDR3 is 15 amino acids. The ends were cut back, 2 bases at V and 2 bases at J, with 12 bases in the middle. CDR3 bases: TGCGCCAGCAGCTTCGGACAGACTTACACAGATACGCAGTATTTT. Residues: CASSFGQTYTDTQYF.

The rearrangement uses TRBV9 and TRBJ2-7; possibly TRBD2 for D (7 bases). V lost 3 bases, J lost 7 bases, and 17 bases lay in between. Germline CDR1 and CDR2: SGDLS and YYNGEE. CDR3 size: 14 residues. The CDR3 DNA reads TGTGCCAGCAGCGAACAGGGACTACTTTCGGAGCAGTACTTC. This translates into CASSEQGLLSEQYF.

The rearrangement uses TRBV5-4 and TRBJ2-3, with TRBD2 matching 7 bases. Looked up from germline, CDR1 is SGHNT and CDR2 is YYREEE (reference sequence). This CDR3 region has 14 residues. V trimming: 4 bases; J trimming: 7 bases; junction bases outside the gene matches: 9. The CDR3 loop reads CASSPTRGGNTQYF. CDR3 coding DNA: TGTGCCAGCAGCCCGACGCGGGGAGGGAATACGCAGTATTTT.

The chain uses TRBV9 and TRBJ2-4; the D gene is possibly TRBD2 (7 bases). Germline V gene lookup returns CDR1 SGDLS and CDR2 YYNGEE. This CDR3 has 18 amino acids. V lost 0 bases to trimming and J lost 3 bases, with 19 bases between them. The CDR3 loop is CASSVEAGASGSKNIQYF. The CDR3 region has the DNA TGTGCCAGCAGCGTAGAGGCAGGGGCTAGCGGAAGCAAAAACATTCAGTACTTC.

The CDR3 spells CASSGLAGGLSEQYF. The CDR3, as DNA: TGTGCCAGCAGCGGGCTAGCGGGGGGTCTTTCCGAGCAGTACTTC. The chain carries TRBV9 and TRBJ2-7; 11 bases line up with TRBD2. This CDR3 is built from 15 residues. Germline V gene lookup returns CDR1 SGDLS and CDR2 YYNGEE. V was clipped by 3 bases and J by 6 bases; unmatched bases: 8.